A single sample is the source of the 22 T cell receptor beta chains below, sequenced in a study of shared T cell receptors in the human thymus. Only in-frame clones appear in the TCRdb table, and some are missing; sequencing was by immunoSEQ multiplex PCR. The sample shows 640,000 or so clones, approximately 89% of them seen only once. The data were also submitted as part of a second study, on human thymus T cells.

Sequencing input: thymocytes. All receptors come from a boy under two years old with a congenital heart defect.

The genes are TRBV18 and TRBJ1-2; no definite D call. Trimming stripped 3 bases from V and 2 bases from J, with 10 bases between. In germline, CDR1 is KGHSH, CDR2 LQKENI. The CDR3 consists of 14 residues. The CDR3 coding sequence is TGTGCCAGCTCACCTCGGGGAAGGAACTATGGCTACACCTTC. This gives the protein CASSPRGRNYGYTF.

The V gene is TRBV5-4, the J gene TRBJ2-3, with D possibly matching TRBD2 (5 bases). The V end lost 5 bases, the J end lost 6 bases, and 10 bases lay between the germline ends. Germline V gene sequence: CDR1 SGHNT, CDR2 YYREEE (reference sequence). The CDR3 is 12 amino acids. CDR3 coding DNA: TGTGCCAGCAGAGGGAGTGGGGATACGCAGTATTTT. It specifies CASRGSGDTQYF. Complete variable domain (other parts from reference TRBV5-4 and TRBJ2-3): ETGVTQSPTHLIKTRGQQVTLRCSSQSGHNTVSWYQQALGQGPQFIFQYYREEENGRGNFPPRFSGLQFPNYSSELNVNALELDDSALYLCASRGSGDTQYFGPGTRLTVL.

The rearrangement uses TRBV10-2 and TRBJ2-7; unclear D gene. The V end lost 6 bases, the J end lost 7 bases, and 10 bases lay between the germline ends. The CDR3 covers 11 residues. Germline CDR1 and CDR2: WSHSY and SAAADI. The CDR3 is CASRLHGEQYF. The DNA of the CDR3 is TGCGCCAGCAGACTCCACGGTGAGCAGTACTTC.

This rearrangement joins TRBV7-6 to TRBJ2-1; D ambiguous. V lost 1 base and J lost 0, with 16 bases in between. Germline lookup yields CDR1 SGHVS and CDR2 FNYEAQ. The CDR3 loop spans 18 amino acids. The CDR3 DNA sequence: TGTGCCAGCAGCTTAGAGAAAATTGACACACACTCCTACAATGAGCAGTTCTTC. It specifies CASSLEKIDTHSYNEQFF.

J is TRBJ2-1 and V is TRBV20-1; 7 positions match TRBD1. J was trimmed by 15 bases and V by 6 bases; bases with no gene match: 11. Per germline, CDR1 DFQATT and CDR2 SNEGSKA (reference sequence). The length of the CDR3 is 11 residues. The CDR3 here is CSAGHRQGTFF. The CDR3 DNA reads as TGCAGTGCCGGCCACCGACAGGGAACGTTCTTC.

This chain uses TRBV6-5 with TRBJ2-1; 14 nucleotides match TRBD2. The CDR3 length is 15 residues. After removal of 6 bases from V and 7 bases from J, the junction contained 5 bases not matched to a gene. The germline V gene has CDR1 MNHEY and CDR2 SVGAGI. CDR3 residues: CASRPTSGRENEQFF. As DNA, the CDR3 is TGTGCCAGCAGGCCGACTAGCGGGAGGGAGAATGAGCAGTTCTTC.

J is TRBJ2-7 and V is TRBV5-8, with D unclear. There are 13 residues in the CDR3. CDR1 and CDR2 (germline): SGHTS, YDEGEE. The V and J ends lost 5 bases and 2 bases respectively, with 11 bases between them. The chain's CDR3 is CASSQISTYEQYF. The CDR3 coding sequence is TGTGCCAGCAGTCAAATCAGTACCTACGAGCAGTACTTC.

The gene calls are TRBV28 and TRBJ1-2; tentative D call: TRBD1 (6 bases). The CDR3 sequence is 16 residues long. CDR1 is MDHEN, CDR2 SYDVKM, per germline. Trimming stripped 7 bases from V and 7 bases from J, with 25 bases between. CDR3 coding DNA: TGTGCCAGCATTCCCAACATCCCCGGACAGTCAGGTGGCTACACCTTC. Protein sequence: CASIPNIPGQSGGYTF.

The V call is TRBV30, the J call TRBJ1-1; 7 nucleotides match TRBD1. V was pared by 5 bases and J by 5 bases, with 5 bases of the junction left unmatched. The CDR3 spans 12 residues. Looked up from germline, CDR1 is GTSNPN and CDR2 is SVGIG (reference sequence). This chain's CDR3 is CAWFGQETEAFF. The DNA for the CDR3 is TGTGCCTGGTTTGGACAGGAAACTGAAGCTTTCTTT. Full variable domain (rest looked up from reference TRBV30 and TRBJ1-1): SQTIHQWPATLVQPVGSPLSLECTVEGTSNPNLYWYRQAAGRGLQLLFYSVGIGQISSEVPQNLSASRPQDRQFILSSKKLLLSDSGFYLCAWFGQETEAFFGQGTRLTVV.

The V and J genes are TRBV7-9 and TRBJ2-7; possibly TRBD1 for D (6 bases). Trimming took off 4 bases at V and 3 bases at J, with 19 bases between the two ends. This CDR3 region has 16 residues. Germline CDR1 reads SEHNR; CDR2 reads FQNEAQ (reference sequence). The CDR3 sequence is CASSSDTGGGDYEQYF. CDR3 coding DNA: TGTGCCAGCAGCTCCGATACTGGGGGCGGAGACTACGAGCAGTACTTC.

This clone was counted only a few times. The V and J genes are TRBV7-2 and TRBJ2-5, with 9 bases that match TRBD2. V dropped 4 bases and J dropped 5; count of bases not matched to a gene: 11. This CDR3 comprises 16 residues. The germline CDR1 and CDR2 sequences are SGHTA and FQGNSA. CDR3 loop: CASSYPPSGAGETQYF. In DNA form, the CDR3 reads TGTGCCAGCAGCTACCCTCCTAGCGGGGCTGGGGAGACCCAGTACTTC.

V is TRBV4-3 and J is TRBJ2-1, with 11 bases fitting TRBD2. Germline V gene sequence: CDR1 LGHNA, CDR2 YSLEER. V dropped 3 bases and J dropped 3; count of bases not matched to a gene: 1. This CDR3 has 15 amino acids. CDR3 loop: CASSQGLADYNEQFF. In DNA, the CDR3 is TGCGCCAGCAGCCAGGGACTAGCGGACTACAATGAGCAGTTCTTC.

The rearrangement uses TRBV2 and TRBJ2-1, with 7 positions matching TRBD2. CDR1 is SNHLY and CDR2 is FYNNEI in the germline V gene. V shed 3 bases, J shed 2 bases, and the junction held 4 bases outside the gene matches. There are 15 residues in the CDR3. The CDR3 DNA sequence: TGTGCCAGCAGTGAGTGGCGGGGGACCTACAATGAGCAGTTCTTC. Its protein is CASSEWRGTYNEQFF.

The chain links TRBV2 to TRBJ2-1, with 9 positions matching TRBD2. Germline trimming cut 6 bases from V and 4 bases from J; bases unmatched to any gene: 7. Per germline, CDR1 SNHLY and CDR2 FYNNEI. CDR3 length: 15 residues. The CDR3 coding sequence is TGTGCCAGCAGCCCCAGCGGGGGGCGGTACAATGAGCAGTTCTTC. The encoded protein is CASSPSGGRYNEQFF.

With regard to this clone: The germline gene is not matched at one end of the junction; a read error may be the cause. Other DNA sequences in this sample translate to the same CDR3. This sequence joins TRBV5-1 and TRBJ1-6; 8 nucleotides match TRBD1. This CDR3 spans 17 amino acids. Germline assignment: CDR1 SGHRS and CDR2 YFSETQ. CDR3 sequence reads: CASSFTGGRSYNSPLHF. CDR3 bases: TGCGCCAGCAGCTTTACAGGGGGGAGGTCCTATAATTCCCCCCTCCACTTT.

This clone came up once. The V gene is TRBV19, the J gene TRBJ2-7; the D gene is possibly TRBD1 (5 bases). Germline CDR1 LNHDA, CDR2 SQIVND (reference sequence). V was shortened by 4 bases and J by 10 bases, with 17 bases between the two germline ends. This CDR3 contains 13 residues. The CDR3 here is CASSTPPVGQQYF. DNA of the CDR3: TGTGCCAGTAGTACCCCCCCCGTCGGACAACAGTACTTC.

The CDR3 protein is CASTRSDRGNTIYF. In nucleotides, the CDR3 is TGTGCCAGCACTCGCAGTGACAGGGGAAACACCATATATTTT. V is TRBV28 and J is TRBJ1-3; D perhaps matches TRBD1 (6 bases). The V and J ends lost 7 bases and 4 bases respectively, with 14 bases between them. Germline lookup yields CDR1 MDHEN and CDR2 SYDVKM. The CDR3 covers 14 residues.

The chain is built from TRBV12-5 and TRBJ2-2, with 9 bases fitting TRBD1. The CDR3 consists of 16 residues. Germline-derived CDR1 and CDR2 are LGHNT and FRNRAP. J gave up 3 bases and V 6 bases, and 8 bases lay outside the gene matches. In DNA, the CDR3 is TGTGCTAGTGGCCCGGGACAGGGAGATGACACCGGGGAGCTGTTTTTT. This translates into CASGPGQGDDTGELFF.

This clone was counted only a few times. This chain joins TRBV14 and TRBJ1-1, with TRBD1 as a possible D gene (5 bases). This CDR3 spans 18 amino acids. Trimming removed 0 bases from V and 2 bases from J, with 19 bases in between. The germline gives CDR1 SGHDN, CDR2 FVKESK. The CDR3 DNA follows: TGTGCCAGCAGCCAAGATCCCACCGGGACTAGGTTCAACACTGAAGCTTTCTTT. It is translated as CASSQDPTGTRFNTEAFF. The full variable domain, its missing parts supplied by reference TRBV14 and TRBJ1-1, is EAGVTQFPSHSVIEKGQTVTLRCDPISGHDNLYWYRRVMGKEIKFLLHFVKESKQDESGMPNNRFLAERTGGTYSTLKVQPAELEDSGVYFCASSQDPTGTRFNTEAFFGQGTRLTVV.

This clone was seen more than once but under ten times. At one end the junction does not follow the germline gene, possibly because of a read error. The chain links TRBV28 to TRBJ2-7; a weak D match, TRBD2 (6 bases). The CDR3 is 14 amino acids. The germline gives CDR1 MDHEN, CDR2 SYDVKM. The CDR3 coding sequence is TGTGCCAGCAGTTTATCGGAGGGCTCCCACGAGCAGTACTTC. Amino acids: CASSLSEGSHEQYF.

This clone was observed a handful of times. The CDR3 coding sequence is TGTGCCAGCAGGGGTGGGACAGAGAATGAAAAACTGTTTTTT. Residues: CASRGGTENEKLFF. The chain links TRBV28 to TRBJ1-4; TRBD1 aligns across 7 bases. V lost 6 bases, J lost 5 bases, and 6 bases stayed unmatched. This CDR3 spans 14 amino acids. Germline assignment: CDR1 MDHEN and CDR2 SYDVKM.

V gene TRBV30 combines with J gene TRBJ2-1; the match to TRBD2 covers 9 bases. CDR1 is GTSNPN and CDR2 is SVGIG in the germline V gene (reference sequence). The CDR3 covers 13 residues. With V trimmed by 3 bases and J by 7 bases, 4 bases remained unmatched. The CDR3 here is CAWRLGLANEQFF. The CDR3 nucleotides read TGTGCCTGGAGGTTAGGACTAGCGAATGAGCAGTTCTTC.